The text below deals with one T cell receptor (beta chain). The clone's antigen remains unknown. Base qualities are not provided; no much larger clone lies one nucleotide away. The immunoSEQ Assay, a bias-controlled multiplex PCR, was used to amplify TCRbeta CDR3 regions from genomic DNA. Regarding the original processing steps: Nucleated cell counts per sample were estimated from amplification of reference gene primers within the assay. To quantify the absolute abundance of each unique TCRbeta CDR3 rearrangement, sequence reads were collapsed and filtered. Productive Simpson clonality was computed per sample as the square root of Simpson's diversity index over productive rearrangements. TCRdb holds this immuneACCESS table with in-frame rearrangements only. Some clones are missing; in checked studies, unresolved V genes explain under half, and the rest has no known cause. V, J and clone size are those of that table, while D and trimming were read from the DNA. This sample lists under 250,000 clones; 65% to 85% were detected once. The leading ten clones occupy more than 25% of the sample.

Whole blood was collected in K2EDTA tubes by collaborating institutions according to the institutions' own protocols. For TCRbeta analysis, collaborators shipped samples as frozen whole blood, isolated PBMCs, or DNA extracted from either of those sample types. The sample originates from a study of blood T cell repertoires in COVID-19 (dated by TCRdb to the early 2020s). Notes on the research overall: Samples from collaborators originated in the United States, Italy and Spain and spanned both the acute and convalescent phases of COVID-19. The material from the prospective study consisted of cDNA or gDNA derived from T cells, B-cell-depleted T cells, or PBMCs. The dataset comprised deeply sampled blood TCRbeta repertoires from subjects exposed to, actively infected with, or recovered from COVID-19. The repertoires were released in a freely available public database meant as a resource for research on the immune response to SARS-CoV-2. Samples came from the ongoing ImmuneRACE study (first 160 participants) plus 1,254 subjects from 6 global collaborators. The sample metadata nearly always contained a de-identified subject ID, COVID-19 status, age in years and sex. Where HLA class I and class II types were available, the types were taken from metadata supplied by the sample provider, not from assay-based typing.

The CDR3 measures 10 amino acids from cysteine to phenylalanine. The CDR3 DNA has 30 bases and is translated from base 1. V and J are truncated by 3 bases and 12 bases respectively, leaving an intervening sequence of 8 bases. The full study reports these points: The amount of clinical and demographic metadata varied by source and participant and was provided uncurated.

This receptor chain uses TRBV12-3 or TRBV12-4 and TRBJ1-1; the D gene assignment is ambiguous. This receptor was obtained from a man aged 35-49 years with acute or convalescent COVID-19. The sequenced sample was peripheral blood. CDR3 region: CASSLGRTFF. The DNA sequence is as follows: TGTGCCAGCAGTTTGGGCCGCACTTTCTTT.